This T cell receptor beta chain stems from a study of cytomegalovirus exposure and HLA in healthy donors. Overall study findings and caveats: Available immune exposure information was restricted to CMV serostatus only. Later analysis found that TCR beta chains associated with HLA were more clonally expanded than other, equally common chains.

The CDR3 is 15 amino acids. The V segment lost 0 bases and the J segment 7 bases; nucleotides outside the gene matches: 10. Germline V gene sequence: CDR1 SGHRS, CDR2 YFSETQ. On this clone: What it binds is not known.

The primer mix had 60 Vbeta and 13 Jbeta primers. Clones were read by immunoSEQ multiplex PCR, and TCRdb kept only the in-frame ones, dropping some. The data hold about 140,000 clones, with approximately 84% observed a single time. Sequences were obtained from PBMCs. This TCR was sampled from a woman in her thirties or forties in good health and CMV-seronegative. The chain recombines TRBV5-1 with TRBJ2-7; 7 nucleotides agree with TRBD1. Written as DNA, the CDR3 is TGCGCCAGCAGCTTGGTACCCCGACAGGGCGGGGAGCAGTACTTC. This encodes CASSLVPRQGGEQYF.